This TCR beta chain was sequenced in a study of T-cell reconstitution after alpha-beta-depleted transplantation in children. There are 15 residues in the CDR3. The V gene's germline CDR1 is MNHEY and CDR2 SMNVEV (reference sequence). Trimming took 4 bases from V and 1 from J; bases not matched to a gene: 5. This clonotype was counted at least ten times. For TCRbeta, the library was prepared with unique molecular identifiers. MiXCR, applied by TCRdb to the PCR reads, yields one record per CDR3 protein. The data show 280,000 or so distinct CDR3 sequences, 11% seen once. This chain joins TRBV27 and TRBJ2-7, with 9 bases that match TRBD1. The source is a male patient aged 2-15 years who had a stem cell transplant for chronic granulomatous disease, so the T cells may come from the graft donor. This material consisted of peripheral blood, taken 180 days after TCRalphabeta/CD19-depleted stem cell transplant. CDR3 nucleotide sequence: TGTGCCAGCAGTTCAGGGACAGGGATTTCCTACGAGCAGTACTTC. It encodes CASSSGTGISYEQYF.